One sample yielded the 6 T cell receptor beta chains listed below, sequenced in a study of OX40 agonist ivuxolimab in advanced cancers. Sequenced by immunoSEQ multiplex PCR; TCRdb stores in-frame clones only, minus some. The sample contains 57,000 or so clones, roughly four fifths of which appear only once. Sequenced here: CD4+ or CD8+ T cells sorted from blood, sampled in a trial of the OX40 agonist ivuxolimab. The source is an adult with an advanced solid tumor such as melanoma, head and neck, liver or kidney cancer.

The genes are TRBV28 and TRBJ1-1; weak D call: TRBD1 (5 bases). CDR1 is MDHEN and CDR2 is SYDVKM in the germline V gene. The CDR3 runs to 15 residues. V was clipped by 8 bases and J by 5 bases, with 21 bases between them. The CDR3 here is CASVSSHAGATEAFF. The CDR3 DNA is TGTGCCAGCGTATCATCGCATGCTGGGGCAACTGAAGCTTTCTTT.

CDR3 sequence: CASSLRLAGPWDEQFF. The CDR3 DNA sequence: TGTGCCAGCAGCTTGAGACTAGCGGGGCCATGGGATGAGCAGTTCTTC. This chain uses TRBV5-4 with TRBJ2-1, with TRBD2 matching 11 bases. With 1 base clipped from V and 8 bases from J, the junction kept 8 bases outside the gene matches. This CDR3 is 16 amino acids long. Germline-derived CDR1 and CDR2 are SGHNT and YYREEE (reference sequence).

CDR3 residues: CASSSTIEDGELFF. The CDR3 nucleotides are TGTGCCAGCAGCTCAACGATTGAGGACGGGGAGCTGTTTTTT. The J gene is TRBJ2-2, the V gene TRBV9, with D unclear. V was cut by 4 bases and J by 7 bases, with 14 bases left in between. There are 14 residues in the CDR3. Germline values: CDR1 SGDLS, CDR2 YYNGEE.

The CDR3 nucleotides read TGCGCCAGCAGCTTGGGAGTTAGCACAGATACGCAGTATTTT. It is translated as CASSLGVSTDTQYF. The V call is TRBV5-1, the J call TRBJ2-3, with D uncertain. Germline assignment: CDR1 SGHRS and CDR2 YFSETQ. This CDR3 comprises 14 residues. Trimming cost V 0 bases and J 0 bases, with 5 bases left between them.

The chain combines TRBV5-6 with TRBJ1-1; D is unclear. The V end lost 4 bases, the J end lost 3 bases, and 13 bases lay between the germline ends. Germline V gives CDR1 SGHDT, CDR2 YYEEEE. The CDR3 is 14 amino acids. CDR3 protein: CASSQLNRYTEAFF. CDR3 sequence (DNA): TGTGCCAGCAGCCAACTTAACAGATACACTGAAGCTTTCTTT.

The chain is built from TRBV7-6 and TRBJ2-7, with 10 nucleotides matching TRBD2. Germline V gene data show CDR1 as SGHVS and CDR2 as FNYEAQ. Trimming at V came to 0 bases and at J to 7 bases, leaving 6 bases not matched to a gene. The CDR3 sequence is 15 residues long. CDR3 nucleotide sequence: TGTGCCAGCAGCTTAGCCCCAGCGGGGGGGATTGAGCAGTACTTC. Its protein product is CASSLAPAGGIEQYF.